These 17 T cell receptor beta chains share one sample of origin, sequenced in a study of cytomegalovirus exposure and HLA in healthy donors. PCR primers comprised 60 Vbeta and 13 Jbeta primers. TCRdb keeps only in-frame clones here, not all; method: immunoSEQ multiplex PCR. The repertoire consists of around 120,000 clones, with 80% to 90% occurring once and the leading ten covering about 10%. Sequencing was performed on PBMCs. These receptors all stem from a male donor in good health and CMV-seropositive.

The rearrangement uses TRBV5-5 and TRBJ2-3; maybe TRBD1 (6 bases). This CDR3 region has 15 residues. From germline, CDR1 is SGHKS and CDR2 YYEKEE (reference sequence). The ends were cut back, 3 bases at V and 1 base at J, with 12 bases in the middle. DNA of the CDR3: TGTGCCAGCAGCTCGTGGGGGCCGGGCACAGATACGCAGTATTTT. Translated: CASSSWGPGTDTQYF.

The chain is built from TRBV25-1 and TRBJ1-2, with TRBD1 identical over 8 bases. The CDR3 runs to 14 residues. The V gene's germline CDR1 is MGHDK and CDR2 SYGVNS. The trim removed 6 bases at V and 4 bases at J, leaving 7 bases unmatched. The CDR3 DNA reads as TGTGCCAGCAGAACAGGGGGTGGCCCCTATGGCTACACCTTC. It translates to CASRTGGGPYGYTF.

The chain carries TRBV15 and TRBJ2-1; weak D call: TRBD2 (6 bases). V lost 4 bases to trimming and J lost 1 base, with 11 bases between them. The CDR3 length is 15 residues. Germline values: CDR1 LNHNV, CDR2 YYDKDF (reference sequence). This CDR3 reads CATSKERASYNEQFF. CDR3 coding DNA: TGTGCCACCAGCAAAGAGCGGGCTTCCTACAATGAGCAGTTCTTC.

The rearrangement uses TRBV25-1 and TRBJ1-4; D is unclear. V was cut by 3 bases and J by 0 bases, with 8 bases left in between. Germline V lookup: CDR1 MGHDK, CDR2 SYGVNS. The CDR3 runs 15 residues. CDR3 sequence: CASSEHAATNEKLFF. CDR3 in DNA: TGTGCCAGCAGTGAGCACGCAGCAACTAATGAAAAACTGTTTTTT.

This clone came up a few times. The V gene is TRBV2, the J gene TRBJ2-1, with 9 bases that match TRBD2. Trimming at V came to 2 bases and at J to 5 bases, leaving 1 base not matched to a gene. Germline V lookup: CDR1 SNHLY, CDR2 FYNNEI. The length of the CDR3 is 14 residues. The CDR3 DNA reads TGTGCCAGCAGTGAACTAGCGGGAAACAATGAGCAGTTCTTC. It specifies CASSELAGNNEQFF.

The chain joins TRBV18 to TRBJ2-7; 8 bases are a match to TRBD2. Germline V lookup: CDR1 KGHSH, CDR2 LQKENI. V shed 3 bases and J 3 bases; nucleotides not matched to a gene: 10. The CDR3 runs to 16 residues. The CDR3 sequence is CASSPTLLAANYEQYF. For the CDR3, the DNA is TGTGCCAGCTCACCCACGCTACTAGCGGCAAACTACGAGCAGTACTTC.

The chain links TRBV19 to TRBJ1-5; D remains ambiguous. The CDR3 totals 14 residues. Deletions cut 3 bases from V and 8 bases from J, with 14 bases between. Per the germline V gene, CDR1 is LNHDA and CDR2 is SQIVND (reference sequence). CDR3 sequence: CASSMGGLTEPQHF. CDR3 DNA sequence: TGTGCCAGTAGTATGGGAGGGCTTACGGAGCCCCAGCATTTT.

This clone has a handful of counts. The V and J genes are TRBV7-2 and TRBJ2-1, with D possibly TRBD2 on 5 matching bases. The CDR3 spans 16 residues. The V and J ends lost 3 bases and 8 bases respectively, with 20 bases between them. Germline V gives CDR1 SGHTA, CDR2 FQGNSA. CDR3 protein: CASSFGGRGYRHEQFF. The CDR3 DNA reads as TGTGCCAGCAGCTTCGGAGGAAGAGGGTATCGGCATGAGCAGTTCTTC.

J is TRBJ1-1 and V is TRBV27; 7 nucleotides line up with TRBD1. V lost 4 bases and J lost 5; bases outside the gene matches: 7. The CDR3 runs to 14 residues. Looked up from germline, CDR1 is MNHEY and CDR2 is SMNVEV (reference sequence). The CDR3 spells CASSYSRGRTEAFF. CDR3 nucleotides: TGTGCCAGCAGTTATTCCAGGGGGAGGACTGAAGCTTTCTTT.

V usage is TRBV27 and J usage is TRBJ2-7; 8 bases line up with TRBD2. The CDR3 extends over 15 amino acids. After removal of 3 bases from V and 3 bases from J, the junction contained 7 bases not matched to a gene. Germline CDR1 reads MNHEY; CDR2 reads SMNVEV (reference sequence). The CDR3 spells CASSFGREGIYEQYF. The CDR3 region has the DNA TGTGCCAGCAGTTTCGGTCGGGAGGGGATCTACGAGCAGTACTTC.

This clone was seen just once. The chain combines TRBV9 with TRBJ2-1, with D perhaps matching TRBD1 (5 bases). Germline V CDR1 and CDR2: SGDLS, YYNGEE. CDR3 size: 14 residues. The ends were cut back, 7 bases at V and 0 bases at J, with 11 bases in the middle. CDR3 DNA: TGTGCCAGCTCTAGGGGCAGCTCCTACAATGAGCAGTTCTTC. Amino acids: CASSRGSSYNEQFF.

This clone has more than one count but fewer than ten. Here the CDR3 reads CASSFGLRGDTQYF. The DNA for the CDR3 is TGTGCCAGCAGTTTTGGGCTACGGGGAGATACGCAGTATTTT. The chain carries TRBV28 and TRBJ2-3; D is perhaps TRBD2 (5 bases). Germline V CDR1 and CDR2: MDHEN, SYDVKM. CDR3 length equals 14 residues. V was clipped by 3 bases and J by 5 bases, with 12 bases between them. Supplemented by reference TRBV28 and TRBJ2-3, the full variable domain reads DVKVTQSSRYLVKRTGEKVFLECVQDMDHENMFWYRQDPGLGLRLIYFSYDVKMKEKGDIPEGYSVSREKKERFSLILESASTNQTSMYLCASSFGLRGDTQYFGPGTRLTVL.

V and J are TRBV10-3 and TRBJ1-5; a possible D gene is TRBD1 (5 bases). CDR1 is ENHRY and CDR2 is SYGVKD in the germline V gene. The V and J ends lost 0 bases and 4 bases respectively, with 10 bases between them. The CDR3 covers 15 residues. The CDR3 DNA is TGTGCCATCAGTGAGTCCGGGGGTCCGAATCAGCCCCAGCATTTT. It encodes CAISESGGPNQPQHF.

The rearrangement links TRBV5-1 to TRBJ2-3, with TRBD2 matching over 9 bases. The CDR3 covers 15 residues. After removal of 0 bases from V and 6 bases from J, the junction contained 5 bases not matched to a gene. Germline V gene lookup returns CDR1 SGHRS and CDR2 YFSETQ. CDR3 DNA: TGCGCCAGCAGCTTGGCGACTAGCGGAACTGATACGCAGTATTTT. It codes for CASSLATSGTDTQYF. Based on the CDR3 plus reference TRBV5-1 and TRBJ2-3, the full variable domain is KAGVTQTPRYLIKTRGQQVTLSCSPISGHRSVSWYQQTPGQGLQFLFEYFSETQRNKGNFPGRFSGRQFSNSRSEMNVSTLELGDSALYLCASSLATSGTDTQYFGPGTRLTVL.

V usage is TRBV18 and J usage is TRBJ2-5; 7 bases line up with TRBD2. The CDR3 is made up of 14 amino acids. Unmatched junction bases numbered 5, after V lost 4 bases and J lost 3 bases. CDR1 KGHSH and CDR2 LQKENI come from the germline V gene. CDR3 in DNA: TGTGCCAGCTCACTAGGACTAGGGGAAGAGACCCAGTACTTC. Protein product: CASSLGLGEETQYF.

V is TRBV18 and J is TRBJ1-4, with D maybe TRBD1 (5 bases). CDR1 is KGHSH and CDR2 is LQKENI in the germline V gene. Trimming took 0 bases from V and 4 from J, leaving 9 bases between them. This CDR3 is built from 15 residues. CDR3 sequence (DNA): TGTGCCAGCTCACCACCGGGACTGAGTAATGAAAAACTGTTTTTT. It encodes CASSPPGLSNEKLFF. The whole variable domain, remainder taken from reference TRBV18 and TRBJ1-4, is NAGVMQNPRHLVRRRGQEARLRCSPMKGHSHVYWYRQLPEEGLKFMVYLQKENIIDESGMPKERFSAEFPKEGPSILRIQQVVRGDSAAYFCASSPPGLSNEKLFFGSGTQLSVL.

The chain uses TRBV28 and TRBJ2-3; the match to TRBD2 covers 7 bases. Germline trimming cut 8 bases from V and 5 bases from J; bases unmatched to any gene: 10. Germline loops: CDR1 MDHEN, CDR2 SYDVKM. CDR3 length equals 14 residues. The DNA for the CDR3 is TGTGCCAGCGGATCAGGACTAGTTATAGATACGCAGTATTTT. It specifies CASGSGLVIDTQYF.